A single sample gave rise to the 3 T cell receptor beta chains below, sequenced in a study of T cell repertoires in cytomegalovirus infection. TCRdb processed the reads anew with MiXCR; each CDR3 protein has one entry. Among around 740,000 distinct CDR3 sequences listed, less than 40% were seen once. Sample: PBMCs. These receptors were collected from a human donor in good health (CMV status not recorded). Some clones in this sample may be carry-over from other donors' samples.

In this sample, this clonotype turned up a few times. The rearrangement uses TRBV7-2 and TRBJ1-5; D is unresolved. CDR3 length: 14 amino acids. Trimming took 5 bases from V and 0 from J, leaving 8 bases between them. Germline values: CDR1 SGHTA, CDR2 FQGNSA. The CDR3: CASSAENSNQPQHF. The DNA of the CDR3 is TGTGCCAGCAGCGCCGAAAATAGCAATCAGCCCCAGCATTTT.

The V gene is TRBV28, the J gene TRBJ1-3; 9 bases line up with TRBD1. Germline loops: CDR1 MDHEN, CDR2 SYDVKM. This CDR3 is built from 19 residues. With 3 bases clipped from V and 6 bases from J, the junction kept 18 bases outside the gene matches. The CDR3 spells CASSFLSFWTGDMENTIYF. Written as DNA, the CDR3 is TGTGCCAGCAGTTTCCTCTCCTTTTGGACAGGGGATATGGAAAACACCATATATTTT.

The CDR3 DNA reads as TGTGCCAGCAGCCAAGATGAACACCCCCCTCTAGCGGGAGTCCAAGATACGCAGTATTTT. Translated: CASSQDEHPPLAGVQDTQYF. J is TRBJ2-3 and V is TRBV4-2; 10 nucleotides align to TRBD2. This CDR3 is built from 20 residues. Germline-derived CDR1 and CDR2 are LGHNA and YNFKEQ. Germline trimming cut 0 bases from V and 5 bases from J; bases unmatched to any gene: 17.